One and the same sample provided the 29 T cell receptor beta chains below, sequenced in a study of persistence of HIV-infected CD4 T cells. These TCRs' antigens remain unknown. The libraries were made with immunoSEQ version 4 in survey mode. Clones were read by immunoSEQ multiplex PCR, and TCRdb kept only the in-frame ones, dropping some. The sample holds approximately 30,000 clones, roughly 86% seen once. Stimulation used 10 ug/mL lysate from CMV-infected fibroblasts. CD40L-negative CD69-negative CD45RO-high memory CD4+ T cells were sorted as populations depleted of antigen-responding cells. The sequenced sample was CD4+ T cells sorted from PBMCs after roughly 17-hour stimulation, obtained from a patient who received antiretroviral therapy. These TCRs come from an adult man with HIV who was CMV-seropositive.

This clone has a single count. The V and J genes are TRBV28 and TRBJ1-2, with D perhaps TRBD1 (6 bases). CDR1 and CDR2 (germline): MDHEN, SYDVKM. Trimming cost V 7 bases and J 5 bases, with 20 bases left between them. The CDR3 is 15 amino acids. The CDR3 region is CASTPWDTRGYGYTF. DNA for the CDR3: TGTGCCAGCACTCCCTGGGACACCCGGGGATATGGCTACACCTTC.

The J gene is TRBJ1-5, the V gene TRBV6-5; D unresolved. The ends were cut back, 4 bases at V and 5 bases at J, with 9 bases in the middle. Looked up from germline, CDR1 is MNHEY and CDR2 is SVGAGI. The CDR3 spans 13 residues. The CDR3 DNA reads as TGTGCCAGCAGTTCATCTTGGGATCAGCCCCAGCATTTT. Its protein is CASSSSWDQPQHF.

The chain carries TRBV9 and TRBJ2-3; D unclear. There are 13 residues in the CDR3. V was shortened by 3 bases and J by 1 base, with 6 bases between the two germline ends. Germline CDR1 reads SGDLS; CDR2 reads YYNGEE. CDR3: CASSAPGTDTQYF. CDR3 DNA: TGTGCCAGCAGCGCCCCTGGCACAGATACGCAGTATTTT.

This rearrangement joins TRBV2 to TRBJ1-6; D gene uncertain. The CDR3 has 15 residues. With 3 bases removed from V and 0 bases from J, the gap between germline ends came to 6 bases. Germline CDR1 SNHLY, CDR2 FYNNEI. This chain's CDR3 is CASSERSSYNSPLHF. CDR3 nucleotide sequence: TGTGCCAGCAGTGAGAGGAGCTCCTATAATTCACCCCTCCACTTT.

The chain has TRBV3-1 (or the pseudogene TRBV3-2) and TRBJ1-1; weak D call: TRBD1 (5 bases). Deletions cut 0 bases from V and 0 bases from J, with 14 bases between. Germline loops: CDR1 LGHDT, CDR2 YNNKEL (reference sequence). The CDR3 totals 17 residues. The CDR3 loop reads CASSQEPRERMNTEAFF. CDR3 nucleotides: TGTGCCAGCAGCCAAGAACCCAGGGAAAGGATGAACACTGAAGCTTTCTTT.

The CDR3 sequence is CATSDPSGGVSTQYF. As DNA, the CDR3 is TGTGCCACCAGTGATCCCTCTGGGGGGGTGAGTACGCAGTATTTT. The chain combines TRBV24-1 with TRBJ2-3, with TRBD2 identical over 7 bases. The J segment lost 8 bases and the V segment lost 3 bases, leaving 10 bases of the junction unmatched. The CDR3 extends over 15 amino acids. The germline CDR1 and CDR2 sequences are KGHDR and SFDVKD.

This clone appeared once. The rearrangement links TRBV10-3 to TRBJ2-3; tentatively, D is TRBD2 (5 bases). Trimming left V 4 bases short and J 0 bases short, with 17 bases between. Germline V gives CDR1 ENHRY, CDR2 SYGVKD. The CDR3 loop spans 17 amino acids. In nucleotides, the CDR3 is TGTGCCATCAGTGGGGAGAAGGGCAGGTCTAGCACAGATACGCAGTATTTT. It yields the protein CAISGEKGRSSTDTQYF.

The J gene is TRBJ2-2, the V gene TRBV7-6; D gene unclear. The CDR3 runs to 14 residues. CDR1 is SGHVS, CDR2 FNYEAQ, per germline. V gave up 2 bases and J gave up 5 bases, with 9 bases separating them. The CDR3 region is CASSLYSPTGELFF. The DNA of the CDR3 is TGTGCCAGCAGCTTATACAGTCCGACCGGGGAGCTGTTTTTT. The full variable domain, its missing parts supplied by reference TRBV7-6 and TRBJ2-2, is GAGVSQSPRYKVTKRGQDVALRCDPISGHVSLYWYRQALGQGPEFLTYFNYEAQQDKSGLPNDRFSAERPEGSISTLTIQRTEQRDSAMYRCASSLYSPTGELFFGEGSRLTVL.

The CDR3 DNA sequence: TGCGCCAGCAATCAGGTTTGGGCAACTAATGAAAAACTGTTTTTT. Translation: CASNQVWATNEKLFF. The V gene is TRBV10-1, the J gene TRBJ1-4; no clear D. The CDR3 covers 15 residues. Between the trimmed V and J ends, which lost 7 bases and 0 bases, there was a span of 12 bases. Germline values: CDR1 WNHNN, CDR2 SYGVQD (reference sequence).

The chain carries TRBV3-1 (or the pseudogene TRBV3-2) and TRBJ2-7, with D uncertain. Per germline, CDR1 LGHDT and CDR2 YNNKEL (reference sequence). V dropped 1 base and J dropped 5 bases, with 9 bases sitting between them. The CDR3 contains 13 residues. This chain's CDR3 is CASSQVQRHEQYF. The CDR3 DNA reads TGTGCCAGCAGCCAAGTTCAACGGCACGAGCAGTACTTC.

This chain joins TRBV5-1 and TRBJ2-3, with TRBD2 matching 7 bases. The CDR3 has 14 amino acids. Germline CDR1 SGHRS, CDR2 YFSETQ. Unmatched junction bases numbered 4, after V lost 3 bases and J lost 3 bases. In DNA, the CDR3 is TGCGCCAGCAGCTACGGGGGGTCAACAGATACGCAGTATTTT. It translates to CASSYGGSTDTQYF.

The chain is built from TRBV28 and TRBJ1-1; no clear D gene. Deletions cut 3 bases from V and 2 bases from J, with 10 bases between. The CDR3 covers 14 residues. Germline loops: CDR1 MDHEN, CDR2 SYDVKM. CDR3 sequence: CASSLLQVNTEAFF. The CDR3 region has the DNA TGTGCCAGCAGTTTGCTGCAAGTAAACACTGAAGCTTTCTTT.

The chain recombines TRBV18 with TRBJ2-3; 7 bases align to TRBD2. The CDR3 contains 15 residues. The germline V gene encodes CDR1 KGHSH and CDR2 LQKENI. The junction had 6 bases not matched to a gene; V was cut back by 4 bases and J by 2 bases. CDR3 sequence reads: CASSLTSPPTDTQYF. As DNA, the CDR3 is TGTGCCAGCTCACTGACTAGCCCACCCACAGATACGCAGTATTTT. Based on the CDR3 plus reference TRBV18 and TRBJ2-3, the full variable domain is NAGVMQNPRHLVRRRGQEARLRCSPMKGHSHVYWYRQLPEEGLKFMVYLQKENIIDESGMPKERFSAEFPKEGPSILRIQQVVRGDSAAYFCASSLTSPPTDTQYFGPGTRLTVL.

Written as DNA, the CDR3 is TGTGCCAGCAAAGCCGGCGGGGAGACTGAAGCTTTCTTT. Protein product: CASKAGGETEAFF. The chain uses TRBV6-5 and TRBJ1-1; D not resolved. The CDR3 is 13 residues long. CDR1 MNHEY and CDR2 SVGAGI come from the germline V gene. The V gene lost 7 bases and the J gene lost 5 bases, with 14 bases spanning the gap.

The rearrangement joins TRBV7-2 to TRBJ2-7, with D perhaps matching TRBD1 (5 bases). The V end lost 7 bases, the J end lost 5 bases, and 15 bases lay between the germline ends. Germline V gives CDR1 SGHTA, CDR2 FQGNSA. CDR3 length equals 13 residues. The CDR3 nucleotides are TGTGCCAGCATGCAGGGATTCCTGGACGAGCAGTACTTC. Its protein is CASMQGFLDEQYF.

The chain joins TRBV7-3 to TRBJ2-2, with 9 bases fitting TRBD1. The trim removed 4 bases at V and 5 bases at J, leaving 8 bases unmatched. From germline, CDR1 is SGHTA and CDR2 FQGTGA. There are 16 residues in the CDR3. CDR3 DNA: TGTGCCAGCAGCTCCCAGGGACAGGGTCGTACCGGGGAGCTGTTTTTT. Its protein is CASSSQGQGRTGELFF.

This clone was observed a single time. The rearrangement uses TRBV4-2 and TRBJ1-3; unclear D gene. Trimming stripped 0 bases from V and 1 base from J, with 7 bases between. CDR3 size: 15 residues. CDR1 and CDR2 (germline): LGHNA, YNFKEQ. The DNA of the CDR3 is TGTGCCAGCAGCCAAGATCGGGGATCTGGAAACACCATATATTTT. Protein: CASSQDRGSGNTIYF.

The CDR3 bases are TGTGCCAGCTCACCAATTGGTGCGGGGGACTACCGCTCCTACAATGAGCAGTTCTTC. This codes for CASSPIGAGDYRSYNEQFF. The chain couples TRBV18 to TRBJ2-1; 7 bases map to TRBD2. The CDR3 loop spans 19 amino acids. The ends lost 2 bases at V and 0 bases at J; junction bases unmatched: 13. The germline V gene has CDR1 KGHSH and CDR2 LQKENI. Drawing the rest from reference TRBV18 and TRBJ2-1, the complete variable domain is NAGVMQNPRHLVRRRGQEARLRCSPMKGHSHVYWYRQLPEEGLKFMVYLQKENIIDESGMPKERFSAEFPKEGPSILRIQQVVRGDSAAYFCASSPIGAGDYRSYNEQFFGPGTRLTVL.

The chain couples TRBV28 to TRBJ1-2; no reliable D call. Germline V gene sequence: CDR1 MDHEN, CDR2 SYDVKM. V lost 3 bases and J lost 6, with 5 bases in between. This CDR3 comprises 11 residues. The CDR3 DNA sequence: TGTGCCAGCAGTTTGATGGATGGCTACACCTTC. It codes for CASSLMDGYTF.

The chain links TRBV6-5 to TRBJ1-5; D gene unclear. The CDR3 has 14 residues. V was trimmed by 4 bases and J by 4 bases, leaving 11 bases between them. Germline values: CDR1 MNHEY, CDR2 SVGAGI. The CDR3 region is CASSSALGNQPQHF. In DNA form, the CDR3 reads TGTGCCAGCAGTTCCGCGCTTGGAAATCAGCCCCAGCATTTT.

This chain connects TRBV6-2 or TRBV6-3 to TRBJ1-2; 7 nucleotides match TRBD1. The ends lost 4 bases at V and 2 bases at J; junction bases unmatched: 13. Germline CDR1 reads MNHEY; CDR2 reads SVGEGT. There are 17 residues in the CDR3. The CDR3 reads CASSFWRGPVQNYGYTF. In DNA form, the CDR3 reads TGTGCCAGCAGTTTTTGGAGGGGGCCGGTCCAGAACTATGGCTACACCTTC.

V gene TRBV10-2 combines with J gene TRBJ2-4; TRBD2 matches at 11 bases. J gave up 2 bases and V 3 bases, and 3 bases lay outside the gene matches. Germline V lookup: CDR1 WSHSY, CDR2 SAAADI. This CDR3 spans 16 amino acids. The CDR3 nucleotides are TGCGCCAGCAGTGACACTAGCGGGGGAACCAAAAACATTCAGTACTTC. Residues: CASSDTSGGTKNIQYF.

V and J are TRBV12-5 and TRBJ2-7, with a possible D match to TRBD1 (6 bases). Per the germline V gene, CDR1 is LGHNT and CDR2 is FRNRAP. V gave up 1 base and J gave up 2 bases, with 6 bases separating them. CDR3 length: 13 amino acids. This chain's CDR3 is CASGLGTAYEQYF. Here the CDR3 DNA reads TGTGCTAGTGGTTTGGGGACAGCCTACGAGCAGTACTTC.

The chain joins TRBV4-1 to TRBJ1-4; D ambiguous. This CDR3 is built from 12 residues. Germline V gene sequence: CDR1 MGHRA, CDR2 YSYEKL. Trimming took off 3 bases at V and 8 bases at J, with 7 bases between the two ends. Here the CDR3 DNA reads TGCGCCAGCAGCCATCTTTGGGAAAAACTGTTTTTT. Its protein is CASSHLWEKLFF.

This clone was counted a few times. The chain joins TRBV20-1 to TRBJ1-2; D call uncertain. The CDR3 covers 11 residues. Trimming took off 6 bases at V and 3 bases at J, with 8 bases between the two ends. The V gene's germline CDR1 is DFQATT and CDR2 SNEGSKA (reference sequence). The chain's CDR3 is CSAYGDYGYTF. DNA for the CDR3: TGCAGTGCGTACGGGGACTATGGCTACACCTTC.

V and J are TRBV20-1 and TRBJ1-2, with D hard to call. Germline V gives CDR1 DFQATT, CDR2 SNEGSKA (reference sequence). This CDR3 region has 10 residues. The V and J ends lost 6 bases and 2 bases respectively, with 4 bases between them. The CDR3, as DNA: TGCAGTGCGGCAAACTATGGCTACACCTTC. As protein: CSAANYGYTF.

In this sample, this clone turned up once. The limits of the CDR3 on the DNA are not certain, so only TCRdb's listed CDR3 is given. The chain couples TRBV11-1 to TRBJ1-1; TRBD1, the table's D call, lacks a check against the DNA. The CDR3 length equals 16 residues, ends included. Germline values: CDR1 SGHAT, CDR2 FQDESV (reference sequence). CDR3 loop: CASSLHFGQTNTEAFF.

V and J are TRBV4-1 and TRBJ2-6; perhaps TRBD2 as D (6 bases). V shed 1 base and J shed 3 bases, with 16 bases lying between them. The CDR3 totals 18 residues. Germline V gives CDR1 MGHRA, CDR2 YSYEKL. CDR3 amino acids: CASSQGAGSGLGANVLTF. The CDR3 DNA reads TGCGCCAGCAGCCAAGGTGCGGGATCGGGGCTTGGGGCCAACGTCCTGACTTTC.

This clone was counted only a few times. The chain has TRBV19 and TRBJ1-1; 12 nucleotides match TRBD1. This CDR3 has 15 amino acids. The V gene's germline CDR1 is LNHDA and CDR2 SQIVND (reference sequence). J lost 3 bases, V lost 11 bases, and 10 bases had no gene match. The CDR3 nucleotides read TGTGCCTCAGAGGGGACAGGGGGCGTGTACACTGAAGCTTTCTTT. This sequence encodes CASEGTGGVYTEAFF.